Included here is one T cell receptor (beta chain) sequence, with context. V lost 5 bases to trimming and J lost 7 bases, with 20 bases between them. The CDR3 consists of 15 residues. The germline V gene has CDR1 SGHTA and CDR2 FQGNSA. The data derive from a study of T-cell memory formation after mild COVID-19. Via MiXCR, TCRdb re-called the 5' RACE reads, giving one row per CDR3 protein. The data hold about 270,000 distinct CDR3 sequences, with 15% to 17% observed a single time. Source material: PBMCs or a T cell subset sorted from them (not recorded which). The TCR was taken from an adult woman who had mild COVID-19 (a few samples of this study predate the infection). Cell type and time point are not known. The V and J genes are TRBV7-2 and TRBJ1-1; D is unresolved. The CDR3 nucleotides read TGTGCCAGCAGCCCCCGCACGGGGTGGGCGGATGAAGCTTTCTTT. Translating gives CASSPRTGWADEAFF.